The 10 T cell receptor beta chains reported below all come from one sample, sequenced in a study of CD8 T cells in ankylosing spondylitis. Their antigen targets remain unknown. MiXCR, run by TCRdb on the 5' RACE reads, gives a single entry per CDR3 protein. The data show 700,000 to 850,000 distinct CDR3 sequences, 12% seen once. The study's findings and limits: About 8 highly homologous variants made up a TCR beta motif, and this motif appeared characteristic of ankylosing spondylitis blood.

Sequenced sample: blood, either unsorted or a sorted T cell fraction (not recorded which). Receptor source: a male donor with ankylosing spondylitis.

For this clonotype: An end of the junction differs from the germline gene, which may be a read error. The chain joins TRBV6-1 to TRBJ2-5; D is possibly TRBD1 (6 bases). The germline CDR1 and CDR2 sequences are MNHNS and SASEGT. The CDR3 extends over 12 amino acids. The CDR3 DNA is TGCGCCAGCAGTGACAGGCAAGAGACCCAGTACTTC. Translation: CASSDRQETQYF.

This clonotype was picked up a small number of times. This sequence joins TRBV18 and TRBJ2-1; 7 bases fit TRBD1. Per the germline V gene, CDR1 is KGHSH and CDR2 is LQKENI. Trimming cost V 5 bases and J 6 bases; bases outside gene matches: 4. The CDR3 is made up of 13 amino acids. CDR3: CASSSGQVNEQFF. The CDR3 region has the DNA TGTGCCAGCTCATCCGGACAGGTCAATGAGCAGTTCTTC.

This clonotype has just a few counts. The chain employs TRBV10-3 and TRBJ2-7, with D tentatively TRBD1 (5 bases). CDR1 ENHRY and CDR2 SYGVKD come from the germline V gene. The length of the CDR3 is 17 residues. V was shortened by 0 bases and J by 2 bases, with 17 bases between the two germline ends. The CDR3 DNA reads TGTGCCATCAGTGAGTCTTATTTTGGCAGGGTGCCCTACGAGCAGTACTTC. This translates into CAISESYFGRVPYEQYF.

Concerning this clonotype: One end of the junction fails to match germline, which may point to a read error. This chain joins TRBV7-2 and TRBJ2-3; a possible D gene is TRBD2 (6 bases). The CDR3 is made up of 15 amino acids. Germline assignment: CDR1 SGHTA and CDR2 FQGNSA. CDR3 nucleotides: TGTGCCAGCAGCAACCGGGACTCCCTCACATATACGCAGTATTTT. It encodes CASSNRDSLTYTQYF.

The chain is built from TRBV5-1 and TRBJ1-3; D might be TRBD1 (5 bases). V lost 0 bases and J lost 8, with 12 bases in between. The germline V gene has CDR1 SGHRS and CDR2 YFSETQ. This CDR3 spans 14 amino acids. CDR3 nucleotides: TGCGCCAGCAGCTTGGACAGGACCGGGCACACCATATATTTT. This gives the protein CASSLDRTGHTIYF.

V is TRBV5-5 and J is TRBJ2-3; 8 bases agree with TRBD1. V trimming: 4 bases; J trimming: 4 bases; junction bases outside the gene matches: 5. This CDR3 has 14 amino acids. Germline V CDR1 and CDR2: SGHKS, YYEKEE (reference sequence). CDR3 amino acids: CASSVQTGADTQYF. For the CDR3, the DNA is TGTGCCAGCAGCGTACAGACAGGGGCAGATACGCAGTATTTT.

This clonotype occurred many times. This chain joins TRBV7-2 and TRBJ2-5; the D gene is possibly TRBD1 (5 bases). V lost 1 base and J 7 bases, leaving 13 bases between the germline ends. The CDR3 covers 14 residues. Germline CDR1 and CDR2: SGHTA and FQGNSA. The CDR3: CASSLETAKGTQYF. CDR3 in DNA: TGTGCCAGCAGCTTAGAGACAGCCAAGGGGACCCAGTACTTC.

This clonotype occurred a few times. For the CDR3, the DNA is TGTGCCATCAGGGGGACAGAACAAGAGACCCAGTACTTC. It encodes CAIRGTEQETQYF. The chain has TRBV10-3 and TRBJ2-5, with 7 bases lining up with TRBD1. The CDR3 sequence is 13 residues long. The V segment lost 6 bases and the J segment 2 bases; nucleotides outside the gene matches: 3. Germline V lookup: CDR1 ENHRY, CDR2 SYGVKD.

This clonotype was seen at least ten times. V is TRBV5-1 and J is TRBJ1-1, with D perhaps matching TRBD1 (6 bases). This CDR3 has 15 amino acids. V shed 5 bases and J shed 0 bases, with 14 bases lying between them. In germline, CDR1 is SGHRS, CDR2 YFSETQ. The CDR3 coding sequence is TGCGCCAGCAGGACAGCTGGGACACTGAACACTGAAGCTTTCTTT. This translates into CASRTAGTLNTEAFF.

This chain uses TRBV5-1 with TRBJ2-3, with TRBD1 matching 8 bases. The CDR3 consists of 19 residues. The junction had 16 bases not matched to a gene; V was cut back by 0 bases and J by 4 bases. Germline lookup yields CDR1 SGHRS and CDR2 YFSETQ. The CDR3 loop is CASSLAVTATGELADTQYF. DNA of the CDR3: TGCGCCAGCAGCTTGGCCGTAACGGCGACAGGGGAATTGGCAGATACGCAGTATTTT. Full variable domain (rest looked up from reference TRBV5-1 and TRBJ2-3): KAGVTQTPRYLIKTRGQQVTLSCSPISGHRSVSWYQQTPGQGLQFLFEYFSETQRNKGNFPGRFSGRQFSNSRSEMNVSTLELGDSALYLCASSLAVTATGELADTQYFGPGTRLTVL.